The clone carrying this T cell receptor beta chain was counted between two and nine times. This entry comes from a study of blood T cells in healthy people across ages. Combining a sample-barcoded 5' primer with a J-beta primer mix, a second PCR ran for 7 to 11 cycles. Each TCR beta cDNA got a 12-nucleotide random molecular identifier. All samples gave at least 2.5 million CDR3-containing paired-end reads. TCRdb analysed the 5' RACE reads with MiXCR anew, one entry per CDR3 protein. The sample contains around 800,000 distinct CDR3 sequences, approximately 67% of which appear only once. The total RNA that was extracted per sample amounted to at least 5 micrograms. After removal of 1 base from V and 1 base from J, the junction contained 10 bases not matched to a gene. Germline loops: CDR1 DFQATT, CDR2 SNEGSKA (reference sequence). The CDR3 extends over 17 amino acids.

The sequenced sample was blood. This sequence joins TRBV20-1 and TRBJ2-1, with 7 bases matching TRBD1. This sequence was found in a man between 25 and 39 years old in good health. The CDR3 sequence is CSARGTGPTHSYNEQFF. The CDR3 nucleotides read TGCAGTGCTAGAGGGACAGGACCGACCCATTCCTACAATGAGCAGTTCTTC.